The source of this TCR beta chain is a study of shared clonotypes between healthy human individuals. Worth noting for this clone: As yet, its antigen is unknown. The same CDR3 is also encoded by other DNA sequences in this sample.

It was CD45RO-negative cells, positively selected for CCR7, that made up naive CD8 cells, with terminally differentiated effector memory CD45RA+ cells excluded. Losses at the gene ends were 2 bases for V and 3 bases for J; bases not matched to a gene: 4. CDR1 and CDR2 from the germline V gene are SGDLS and YYNGEE. The CDR3 has 15 residues. The assay used deep level. Several immunoSEQ plates received, in even portions, the genomic DNA of each subset. Clones were sequenced by immunoSEQ multiplex PCR, and TCRdb holds only the in-frame ones, with some missing. The data show 1.5 million to 2.5 million clones, about 95% seen once. Study-level findings and limits: Around 4.9% of naive CD4 clonotypes were shared across several donors.

The V gene is TRBV9, the J gene TRBJ2-2, with TRBD2 identical over 7 bases. The sample comprised naive CD8+ T cells sorted from blood. The TCR was taken from a man aged 18 to 30 in good health. This CDR3 is CASSVGGSDTGELFF. The CDR3 DNA is TGTGCCAGCAGCGTGGGCGGGAGTGACACCGGGGAGCTGTTTTTT.